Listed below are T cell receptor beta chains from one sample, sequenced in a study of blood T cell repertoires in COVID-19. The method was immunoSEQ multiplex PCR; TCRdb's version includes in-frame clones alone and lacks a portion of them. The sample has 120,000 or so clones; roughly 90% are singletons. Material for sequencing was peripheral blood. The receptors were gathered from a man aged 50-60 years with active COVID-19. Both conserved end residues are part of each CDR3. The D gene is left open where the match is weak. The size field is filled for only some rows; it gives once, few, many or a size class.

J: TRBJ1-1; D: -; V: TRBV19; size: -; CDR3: CASSGGRSDTEAFF; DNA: TGTGCCAGTAGTGGGGGCAGGTCGGACACTGAAGCTTTCTTT
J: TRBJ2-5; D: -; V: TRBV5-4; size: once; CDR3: CASSLAGTQAETQYF; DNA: TGTGCCAGCAGCTTGGCTGGGACACAAGCGGAGACCCAGTACTTC
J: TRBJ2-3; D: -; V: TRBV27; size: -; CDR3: CANKRISKADTQYF; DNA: TGTGCCAATAAGAGGATAAGTAAGGCAGATACGCAGTATTTT
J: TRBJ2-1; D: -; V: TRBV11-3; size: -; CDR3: CASSSSRSSYNEQFF; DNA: TGTGCCAGCAGCTCATCTAGGAGCTCCTACAATGAGCAGTTCTTC
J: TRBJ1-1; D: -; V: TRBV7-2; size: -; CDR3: CASRVAGQGFWGAFF; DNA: TGTGCCAGCAGGGTAGCGGGACAAGGGTTTTGGGGAGCTTTCTTT
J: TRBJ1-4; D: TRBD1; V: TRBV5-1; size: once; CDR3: CASSLAAGGRKLFF; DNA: TGCGCCAGCAGCTTGGCGGCAGGGGGCAGAAAACTGTTTTTT
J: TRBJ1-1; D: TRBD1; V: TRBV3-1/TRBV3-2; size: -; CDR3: CASSQVGQGRGKAFF; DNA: TGTGCCAGCAGCCAAGTCGGACAGGGGAGGGGAAAAGCTTTCTTT
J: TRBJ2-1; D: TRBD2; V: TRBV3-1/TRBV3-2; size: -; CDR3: CASSQGLAALRSYNEQFF; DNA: TGTGCCAGCAGCCAAGGACTAGCGGCCTTAAGGTCCTACAATGAGCAGTTCTTC
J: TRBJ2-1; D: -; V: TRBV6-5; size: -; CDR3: CASVRTGFDNEQFF; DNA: TGTGCCAGTGTGCGCACAGGTTTCGACAATGAGCAGTTCTTC
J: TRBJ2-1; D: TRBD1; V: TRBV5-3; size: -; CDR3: CARSDETQGPIYNEQFF; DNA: TGTGCCAGAAGCGATGAAACACAGGGGCCTATTTACAATGAGCAGTTCTTC
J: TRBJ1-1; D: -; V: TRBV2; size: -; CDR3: CASSQGLRRTEAFF; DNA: TGTGCCAGCAGCCAGGGGTTGCGGAGGACTGAAGCTTTCTTT
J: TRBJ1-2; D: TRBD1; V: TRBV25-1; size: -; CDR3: CASSEGGTGNYGYTF; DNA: TGTGCCAGCAGTGAGGGTGGGACAGGGAACTATGGCTACACCTTC
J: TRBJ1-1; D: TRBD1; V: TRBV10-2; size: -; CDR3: CASSGDRGRTEAFF; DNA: TGCGCCAGCAGCGGGGACAGGGGGCGGACTGAAGCTTTCTTT
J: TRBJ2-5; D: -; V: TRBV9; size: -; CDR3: CASSVAREQETQYF; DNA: TGTGCCAGCAGCGTAGCCAGGGAACAGGAGACCCAGTACTTC
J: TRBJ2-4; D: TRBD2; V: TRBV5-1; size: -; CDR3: CASSFWSGGAKNIQYF; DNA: TGCGCCAGCAGCTTCTGGAGCGGGGGGGCCAAAAACATTCAGTACTTC
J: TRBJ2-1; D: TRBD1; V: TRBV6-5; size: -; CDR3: CASPSDRGFANEQFF; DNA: TGTGCCAGCCCCTCGGACAGGGGGTTTGCGAATGAGCAGTTCTTC
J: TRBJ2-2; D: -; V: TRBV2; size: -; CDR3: CASSLRMETGELFF; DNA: TGCGCCAGCAGTCTCCGGATGGAGACCGGGGAGCTGTTTTTT
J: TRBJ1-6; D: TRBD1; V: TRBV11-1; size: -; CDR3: CASSDWTGGYTLHF; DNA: TGTGCCAGCAGCGATTGGACAGGGGGTTATACCCTCCACTTT
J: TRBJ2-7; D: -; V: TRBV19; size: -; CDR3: CASSTAVSSYEQYF; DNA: TGTGCCAGTAGTACGGCGGTTAGCTCCTACGAGCAGTACTTC
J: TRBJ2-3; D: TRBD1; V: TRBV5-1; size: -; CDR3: CASSLDGQGLLDTQYF; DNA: TGCGCCAGCAGCTTGGACGGACAGGGTCTTTTGGATACGCAGTATTTT
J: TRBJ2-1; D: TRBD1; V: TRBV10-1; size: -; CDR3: CASSQGTGAQPKNEQFF; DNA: TGCGCCAGCAGTCAGGGGACAGGGGCCCAACCGAAAAATGAGCAGTTCTTC
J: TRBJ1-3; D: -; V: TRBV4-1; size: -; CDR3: CASSQEAVPGNTIYF; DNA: TGCGCCAGCAGCCAAGAGGCAGTTCCTGGAAACACCATATATTTT
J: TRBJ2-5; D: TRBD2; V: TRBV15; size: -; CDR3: CAISSGRVRETQYF; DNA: TGTGCCATCTCTAGCGGGAGGGTCCGAGAGACCCAGTACTTC
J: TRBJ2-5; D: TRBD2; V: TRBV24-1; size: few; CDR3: CATSDPGTSGQETQYF; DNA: TGTGCCACCAGTGATCCCGGGACTAGCGGTCAAGAGACCCAGTACTTC